This entry describes one TCR beta chain. The antigen is not known. CDR1 and CDR2 from the germline V gene are MNHNY and SVGAGI (reference sequence). This CDR3 is 16 amino acids long. Trimming removed 2 bases at V and 5 bases at J, with 16 bases between. Primers: 60 Vbeta forward and 13 Jbeta reverse. Original methodology: Some 11 million of the roughly 80 million unique TCR beta chains counted in a later analysis were shared. TCRdb's copy holds only in-frame clones and misses some; the assay was immunoSEQ multiplex PCR. V, J and clone size derive from that table, while D and trimming were established from the DNA sequence. The sample includes roughly 200,000 clones, over 75% of them seen just once. The sample is drawn from a study of cytomegalovirus exposure and HLA in healthy donors. Study conclusions and caveats: The classifier reportedly diagnosed cytomegalovirus status with high specificity and sensitivity. No immune exposure information besides CMV serostatus was available. Among TCR beta chains, those listed as cytomegalovirus-associated numbered about 150.

This sequence was found in a woman aged 50 to 60 in good health and CMV-seronegative. Sequencing was performed on PBMCs. This sequence joins TRBV6-6 and TRBJ2-1; D is perhaps TRBD2 (5 bases). CDR3 region: CASSYGRRSGHNEQFF. CDR3 coding DNA: TGTGCCAGCAGTTACGGTCGTAGGAGCGGCCACAATGAGCAGTTCTTC.